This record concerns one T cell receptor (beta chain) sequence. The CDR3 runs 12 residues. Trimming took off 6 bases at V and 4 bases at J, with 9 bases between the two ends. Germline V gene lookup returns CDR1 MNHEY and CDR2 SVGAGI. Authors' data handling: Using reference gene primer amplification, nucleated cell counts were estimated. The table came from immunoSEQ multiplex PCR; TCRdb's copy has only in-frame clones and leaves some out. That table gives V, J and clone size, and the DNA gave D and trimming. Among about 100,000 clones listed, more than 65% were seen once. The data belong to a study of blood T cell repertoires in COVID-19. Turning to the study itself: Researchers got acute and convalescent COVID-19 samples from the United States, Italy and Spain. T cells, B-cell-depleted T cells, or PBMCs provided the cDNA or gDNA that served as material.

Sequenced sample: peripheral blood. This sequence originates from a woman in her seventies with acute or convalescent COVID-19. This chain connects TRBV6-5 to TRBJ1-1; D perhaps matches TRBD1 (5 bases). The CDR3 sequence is CASSSRGTEAFF. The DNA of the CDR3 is TGTGCCAGCAGCTCTAGGGGCACTGAAGCTTTCTTT.